Given below is one T cell receptor (beta chain) in context. Its target is unknown. In the PCR, 60 Vbeta and 13 Jbeta primers were used. Sequencing used immunoSEQ multiplex PCR; TCRdb keeps in-frame clones, though not all of them. The sample has around 67,000 clones; 75% to 80% are singletons. The entry originates in a study of cytomegalovirus exposure and HLA in healthy donors. Notes on the study in general: In vitro experiments confirmed that three CMV-associated chains were specific for CMV antigens. Exclusion applied to some V segments, including TRBV6-2 and TRBV6-3, as they were indistinguishable. Per published accounts, TCR beta sequences correctly predicted the HLA-A and HLA-B alleles of most subjects. Association of a missense DCLRE1C variant with TCR beta V- and J-gene trimming was reported in a later analysis.

The CDR3 is 13 amino acids. V dropped 3 bases and J dropped 4 bases, with 9 bases sitting between them. Germline V CDR1 and CDR2: LNHDA, SQIVND (reference sequence). Sequencing input: PBMCs. This sequence joins TRBV19 and TRBJ1-1; D not resolved. The receptor's source is a man between 18 and 29 years old in good health and CMV-seropositive. In nucleotides, the CDR3 is TGTGCCAGTAGTATTTCGACAAGCACTGAAGCTTTCTTT. This sequence encodes CASSISTSTEAFF.